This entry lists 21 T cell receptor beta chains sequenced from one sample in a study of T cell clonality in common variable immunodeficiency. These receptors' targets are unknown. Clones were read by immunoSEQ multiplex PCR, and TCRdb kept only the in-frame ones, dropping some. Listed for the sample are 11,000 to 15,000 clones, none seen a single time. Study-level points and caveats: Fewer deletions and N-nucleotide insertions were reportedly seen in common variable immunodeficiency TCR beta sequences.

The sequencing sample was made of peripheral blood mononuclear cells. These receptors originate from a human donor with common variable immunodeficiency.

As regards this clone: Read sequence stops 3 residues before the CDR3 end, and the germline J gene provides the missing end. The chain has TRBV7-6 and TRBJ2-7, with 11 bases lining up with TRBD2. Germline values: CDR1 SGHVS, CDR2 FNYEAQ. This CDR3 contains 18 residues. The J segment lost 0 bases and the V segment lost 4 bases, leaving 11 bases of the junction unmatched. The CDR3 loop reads CASSSEGLAGRLSYEQYF. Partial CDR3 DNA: TGTGCCAGCAGCTCGGAAGGACTAGCGGGCCGACTCTCCTACGAG.

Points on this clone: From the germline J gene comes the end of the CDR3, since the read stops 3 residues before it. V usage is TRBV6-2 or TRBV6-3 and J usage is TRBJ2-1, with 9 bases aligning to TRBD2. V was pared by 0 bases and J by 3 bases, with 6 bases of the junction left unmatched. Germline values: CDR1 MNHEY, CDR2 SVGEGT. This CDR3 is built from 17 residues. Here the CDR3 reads CASSYSGLAGNYNEQFF. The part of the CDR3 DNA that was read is TGTGCCAGCAGTTACTCGGGGCTAGCGGGGAACTACAATGAG.

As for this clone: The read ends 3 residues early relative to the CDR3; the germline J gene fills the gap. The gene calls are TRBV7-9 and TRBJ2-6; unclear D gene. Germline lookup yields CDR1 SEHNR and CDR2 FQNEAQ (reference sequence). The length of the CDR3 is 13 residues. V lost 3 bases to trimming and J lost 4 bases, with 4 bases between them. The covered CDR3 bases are TGTGCCAGCAGCTTCCAAGGGGCCAACGTC. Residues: CASSFQGANV. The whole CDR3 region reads CASSFQGANVLTF.

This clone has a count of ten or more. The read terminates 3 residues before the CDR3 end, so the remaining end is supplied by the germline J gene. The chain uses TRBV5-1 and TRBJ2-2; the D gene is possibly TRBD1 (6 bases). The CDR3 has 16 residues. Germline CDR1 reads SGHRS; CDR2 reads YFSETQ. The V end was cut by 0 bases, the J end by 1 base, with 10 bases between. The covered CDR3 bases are TGCGCCAGCAGCTTGGCAGGGGCTATGAACACCGGGGAG. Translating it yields CASSLAGAMNTGE. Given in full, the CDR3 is CASSLAGAMNTGELFF.

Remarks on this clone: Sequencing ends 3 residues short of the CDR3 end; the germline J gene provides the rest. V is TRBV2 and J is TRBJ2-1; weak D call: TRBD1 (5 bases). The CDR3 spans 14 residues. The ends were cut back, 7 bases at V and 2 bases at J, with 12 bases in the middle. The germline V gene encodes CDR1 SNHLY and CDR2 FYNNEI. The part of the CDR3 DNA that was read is TGTGCCAGCAAGGGTCAAGGGGCCTACAATGAG. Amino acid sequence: CASKGQGAYNE. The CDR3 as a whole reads CASKGQGAYNEQFF. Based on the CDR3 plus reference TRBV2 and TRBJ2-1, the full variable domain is EPEVTQTPSHQVTQMGQEVILRCVPISNHLYFYWYRQILGQKVEFLVSFYNNEISEKSEIFDDQFSVERPDGSNFTLKIRSTKLEDSAMYFCASKGQGAYNEQFFGPGTRLTVL.

The CDR3 sequence is CASSLVADPYEQYF. The DNA read from the CDR3 is TGTGCCAGCAGTTTGGTAGCGGACCCCTACGAG. This sequence joins TRBV7-2 and TRBJ2-7; maybe TRBD2 (6 bases). Read coverage stops 3 residues before the CDR3 terminus; the germline J gene supplies the remainder. V was cut by 6 bases and J by 2 bases, with 14 bases left in between. Germline lookup yields CDR1 SGHTA and CDR2 FQGNSA. The CDR3 loop spans 14 amino acids.

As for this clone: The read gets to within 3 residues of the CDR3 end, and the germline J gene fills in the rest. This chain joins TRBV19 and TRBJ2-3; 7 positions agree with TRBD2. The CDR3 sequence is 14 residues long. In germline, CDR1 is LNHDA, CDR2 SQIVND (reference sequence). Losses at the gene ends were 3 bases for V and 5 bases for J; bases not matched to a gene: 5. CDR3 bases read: TGTGCCAGTAGTATCCGGCTAGCGGAAGATACG. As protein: CASSIRLAEDT. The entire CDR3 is CASSIRLAEDTQYF. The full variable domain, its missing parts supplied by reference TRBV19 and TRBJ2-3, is DGGITQSPKYLFRKEGQNVTLSCEQNLNHDAMYWYRQDPGQGLRLIYYSQIVNDFQKGDIAEGYSVSREKKESFPLTVTSAQKNPTAFYLCASSIRLAEDTQYFGPGTRLTVL.

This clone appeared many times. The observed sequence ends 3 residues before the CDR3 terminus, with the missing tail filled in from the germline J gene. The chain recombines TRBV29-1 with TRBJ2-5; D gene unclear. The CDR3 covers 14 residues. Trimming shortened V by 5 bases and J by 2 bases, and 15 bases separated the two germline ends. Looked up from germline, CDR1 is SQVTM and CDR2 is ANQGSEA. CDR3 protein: CSVLETSRQETQYF. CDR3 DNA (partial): TGCAGCGTTCTCGAGACAAGCCGTCAAGAGACC.

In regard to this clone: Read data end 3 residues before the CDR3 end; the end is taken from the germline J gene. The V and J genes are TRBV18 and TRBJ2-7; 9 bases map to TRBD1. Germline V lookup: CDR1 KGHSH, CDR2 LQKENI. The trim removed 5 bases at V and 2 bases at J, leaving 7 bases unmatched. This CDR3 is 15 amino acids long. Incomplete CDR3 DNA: TGTGCCAGCTCAGGCCGACAGGGGGGGACCTACGAG. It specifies CASSGRQGGTYE. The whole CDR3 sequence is CASSGRQGGTYEQYF.

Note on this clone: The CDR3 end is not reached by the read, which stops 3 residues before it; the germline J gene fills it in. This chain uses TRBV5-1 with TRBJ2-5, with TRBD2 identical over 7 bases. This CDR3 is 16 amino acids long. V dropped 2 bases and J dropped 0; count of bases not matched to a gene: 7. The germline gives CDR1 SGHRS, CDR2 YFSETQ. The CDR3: CASSFLTSQDQETQYF. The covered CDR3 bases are TGCGCCAGCAGCTTCTTGACTAGCCAAGACCAAGAGACC.

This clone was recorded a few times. CDR3 sequence reads: CASSLVGQGGTEAFF. The CDR3 DNA, read in part, is TGTGCCAGCAGCTTAGTGGGACAGGGCGGCACTGAA. This chain links TRBV7-9 with TRBJ1-1; 9 bases agree with TRBD1. The CDR3 goes on 3 residues after the read ends, and that part is filled in from the germline J gene. The CDR3 has 15 residues. Trimming at V came to 1 base and at J to 4 bases, leaving 4 bases not matched to a gene. CDR1 is SEHNR and CDR2 is FQNEAQ in the germline V gene (reference sequence).

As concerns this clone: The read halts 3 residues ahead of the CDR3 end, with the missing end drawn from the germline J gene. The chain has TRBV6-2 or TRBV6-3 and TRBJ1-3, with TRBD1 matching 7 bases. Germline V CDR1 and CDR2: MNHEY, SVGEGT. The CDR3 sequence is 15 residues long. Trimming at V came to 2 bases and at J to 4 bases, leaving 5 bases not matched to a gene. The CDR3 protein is CASSYQGTAGNTIYF. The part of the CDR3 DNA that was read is TGTGCCAGCAGTTACCAAGGGACAGCGGGAAACACC.

This CDR3 reads CASSSSGIATEQFF. CDR3 DNA, as far as it was read: TGTGCCAGCAGCTCCTCCGGGATAGCGACTGAG. J is TRBJ2-1 and V is TRBV7-2; TRBD2 might be the D (5 bases). The read halts 3 residues ahead of the CDR3 end, with the missing end drawn from the germline J gene. The CDR3 is 14 residues long. CDR1 SGHTA and CDR2 FQGNSA come from the germline V gene. Trimming pared 4 bases from V and 9 bases from J, leaving 16 bases between.

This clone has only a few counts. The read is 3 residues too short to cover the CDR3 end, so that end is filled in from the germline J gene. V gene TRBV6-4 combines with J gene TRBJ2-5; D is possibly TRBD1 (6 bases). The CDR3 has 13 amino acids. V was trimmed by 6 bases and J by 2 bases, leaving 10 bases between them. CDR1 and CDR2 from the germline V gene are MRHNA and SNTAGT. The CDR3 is CASSRTAQETQYF. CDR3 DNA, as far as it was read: TGTGCCAGCAGCCGGACAGCGCAAGAGACC.

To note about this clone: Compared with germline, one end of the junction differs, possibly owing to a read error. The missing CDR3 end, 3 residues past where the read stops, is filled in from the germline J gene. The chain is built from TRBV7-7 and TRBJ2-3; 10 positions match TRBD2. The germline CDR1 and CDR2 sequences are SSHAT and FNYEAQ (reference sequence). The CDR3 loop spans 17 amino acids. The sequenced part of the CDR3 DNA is TGTGCTAGCAGCGCCTCAGGGGGAGCGGGGGGGCGAGATACG. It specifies CASSASGGAGGRDT. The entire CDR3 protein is CASSASGGAGGRDTQYF.

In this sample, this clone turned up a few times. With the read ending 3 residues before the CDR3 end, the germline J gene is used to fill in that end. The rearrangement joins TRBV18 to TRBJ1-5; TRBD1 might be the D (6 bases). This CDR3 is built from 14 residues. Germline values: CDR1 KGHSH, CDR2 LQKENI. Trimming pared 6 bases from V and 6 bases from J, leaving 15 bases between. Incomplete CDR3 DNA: TGTGCCAGCTCTCCGGAAGGGGGTACTCAGCCC. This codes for CASSPEGGTQP. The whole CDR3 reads CASSPEGGTQPQHF.

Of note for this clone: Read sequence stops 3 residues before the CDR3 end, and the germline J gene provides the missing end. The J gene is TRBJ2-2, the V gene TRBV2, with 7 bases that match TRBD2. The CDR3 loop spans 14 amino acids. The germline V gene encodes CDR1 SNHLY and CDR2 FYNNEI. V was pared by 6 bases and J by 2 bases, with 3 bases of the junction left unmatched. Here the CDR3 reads CASRPGLNTGELFF. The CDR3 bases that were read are TGTGCCAGCAGACCGGGACTAAACACCGGGGAG.

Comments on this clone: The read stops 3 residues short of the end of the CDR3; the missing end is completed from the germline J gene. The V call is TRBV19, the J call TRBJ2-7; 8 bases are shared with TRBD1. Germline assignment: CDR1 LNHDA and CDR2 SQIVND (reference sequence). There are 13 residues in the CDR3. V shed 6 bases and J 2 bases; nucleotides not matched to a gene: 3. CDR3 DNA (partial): TGTGCCAGTAGCCCACAGGGGGCCTACGAG. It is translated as CASSPQGAYE. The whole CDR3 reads CASSPQGAYEQYF.

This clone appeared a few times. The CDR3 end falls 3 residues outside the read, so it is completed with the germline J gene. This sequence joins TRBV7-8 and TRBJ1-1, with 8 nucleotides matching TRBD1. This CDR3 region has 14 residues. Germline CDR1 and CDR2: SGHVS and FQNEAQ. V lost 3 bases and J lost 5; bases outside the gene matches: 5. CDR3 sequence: CASSFIQGATEAFF. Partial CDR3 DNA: TGTGCCAGCAGCTTCATTCAGGGGGCAACTGAA.

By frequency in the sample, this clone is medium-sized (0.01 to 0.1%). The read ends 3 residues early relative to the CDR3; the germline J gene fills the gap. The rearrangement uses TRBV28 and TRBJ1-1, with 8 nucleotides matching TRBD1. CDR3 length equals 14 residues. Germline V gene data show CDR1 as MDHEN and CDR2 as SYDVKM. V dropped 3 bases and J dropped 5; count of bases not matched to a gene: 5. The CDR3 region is CASSLTRGRTEAFF. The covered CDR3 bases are TGTGCCAGCAGTTTGACCAGGGGGCGTACTGAA.

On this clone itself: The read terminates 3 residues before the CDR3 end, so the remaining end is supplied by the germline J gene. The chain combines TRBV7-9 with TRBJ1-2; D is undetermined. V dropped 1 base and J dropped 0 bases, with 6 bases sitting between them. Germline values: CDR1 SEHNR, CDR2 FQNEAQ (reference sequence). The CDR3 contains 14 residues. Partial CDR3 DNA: TGTGCCAGCAGCTTAGGCGGGGCTAACTATGGC. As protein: CASSLGGANYG. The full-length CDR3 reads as CASSLGGANYGYTF. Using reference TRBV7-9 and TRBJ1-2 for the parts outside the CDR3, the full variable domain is DTGVSQNPRHKITKRGQNVTFRCDPISEHNRLYWYRQTLGQGPEFLTYFQNEAQLEKSRLLSDRFSAERPKGSFSTLEIQRTEQGDSAMYLCASSLGGANYGYTFGSGTRLTVV.